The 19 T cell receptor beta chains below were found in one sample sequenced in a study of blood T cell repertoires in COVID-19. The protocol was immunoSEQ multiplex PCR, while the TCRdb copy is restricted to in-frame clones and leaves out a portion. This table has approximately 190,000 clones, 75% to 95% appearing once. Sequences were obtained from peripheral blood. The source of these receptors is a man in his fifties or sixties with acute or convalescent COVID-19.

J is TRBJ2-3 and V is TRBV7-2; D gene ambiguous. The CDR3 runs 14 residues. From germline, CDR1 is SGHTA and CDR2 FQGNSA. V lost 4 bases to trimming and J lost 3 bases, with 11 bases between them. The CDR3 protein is CASSSNILTDTQYF. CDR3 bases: TGTGCCAGCAGCTCCAACATCCTTACAGATACGCAGTATTTT.

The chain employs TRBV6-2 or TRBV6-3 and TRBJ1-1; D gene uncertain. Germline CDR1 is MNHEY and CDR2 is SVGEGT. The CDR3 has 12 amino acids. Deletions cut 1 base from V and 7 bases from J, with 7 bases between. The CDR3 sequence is CASSYLRVEAFF. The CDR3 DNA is TGTGCCAGCAGTTACTTGAGGGTTGAAGCTTTCTTT.

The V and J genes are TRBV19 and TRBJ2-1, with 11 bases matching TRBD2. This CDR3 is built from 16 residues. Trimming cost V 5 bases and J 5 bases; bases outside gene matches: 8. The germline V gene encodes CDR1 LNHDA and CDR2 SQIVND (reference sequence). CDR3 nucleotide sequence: TGTGCCAGTAGTGGGACTAGCGGCTACACCAACAATGAGCAGTTCTTC. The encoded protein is CASSGTSGYTNNEQFF. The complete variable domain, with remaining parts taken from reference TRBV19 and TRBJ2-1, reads DGGITQSPKYLFRKEGQNVTLSCEQNLNHDAMYWYRQDPGQGLRLIYYSQIVNDFQKGDIAEGYSVSREKKESFPLTVTSAQKNPTAFYLCASSGTSGYTNNEQFFGPGTRLTVL.

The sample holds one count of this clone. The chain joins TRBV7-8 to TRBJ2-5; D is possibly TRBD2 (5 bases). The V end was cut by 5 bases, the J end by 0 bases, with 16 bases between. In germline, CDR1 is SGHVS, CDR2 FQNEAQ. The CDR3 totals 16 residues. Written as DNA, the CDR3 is TGTGCCAGCAGCCTCCTCCGAGGGTTGGACCAAGAGACCCAGTACTTC. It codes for CASSLLRGLDQETQYF.

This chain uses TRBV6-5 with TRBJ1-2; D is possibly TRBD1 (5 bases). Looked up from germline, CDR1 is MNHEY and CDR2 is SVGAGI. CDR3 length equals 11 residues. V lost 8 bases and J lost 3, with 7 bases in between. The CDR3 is CASVGDYGYTF. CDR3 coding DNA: TGTGCCAGCGTAGGGGACTATGGCTACACCTTC.

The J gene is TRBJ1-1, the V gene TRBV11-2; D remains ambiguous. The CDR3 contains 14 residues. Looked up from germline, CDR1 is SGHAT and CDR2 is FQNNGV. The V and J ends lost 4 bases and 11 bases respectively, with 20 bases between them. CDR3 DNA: TGTGCCAGCAGCTCCGCACAGTTCACCTTAACGGCTTTCTTT. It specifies CASSSAQFTLTAFF.

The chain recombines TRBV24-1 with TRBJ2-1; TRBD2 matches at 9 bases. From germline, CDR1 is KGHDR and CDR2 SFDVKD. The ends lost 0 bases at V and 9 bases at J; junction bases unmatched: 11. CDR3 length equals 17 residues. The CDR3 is CATSDLHAGGPMGEQFF. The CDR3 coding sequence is TGTGCCACCAGTGATTTGCACGCGGGAGGGCCGATGGGTGAGCAGTTCTTC.

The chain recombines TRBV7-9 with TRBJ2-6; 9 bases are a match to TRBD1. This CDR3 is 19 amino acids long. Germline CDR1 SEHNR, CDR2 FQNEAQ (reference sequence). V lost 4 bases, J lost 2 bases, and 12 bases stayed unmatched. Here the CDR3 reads CASSSKDGTGRTGANVLTF. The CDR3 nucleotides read TGTGCCAGCAGCTCAAAGGACGGGACAGGGAGAACTGGGGCCAACGTCCTGACTTTC. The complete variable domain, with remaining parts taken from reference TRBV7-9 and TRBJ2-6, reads DTGVSQNPRHKITKRGQNVTFRCDPISEHNRLYWYRQTLGQGPEFLTYFQNEAQLEKSRLLSDRFSAERPKGSFSTLEIQRTEQGDSAMYLCASSSKDGTGRTGANVLTFGAGSRLTVL.

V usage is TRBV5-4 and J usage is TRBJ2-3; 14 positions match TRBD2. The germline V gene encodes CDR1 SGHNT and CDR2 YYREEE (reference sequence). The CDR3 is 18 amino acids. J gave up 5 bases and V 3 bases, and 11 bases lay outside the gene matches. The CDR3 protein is CASSWDETSGGAKDTQYF. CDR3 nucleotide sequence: TGTGCCAGCAGCTGGGACGAGACTAGCGGGGGGGCTAAAGATACGCAGTATTTT.

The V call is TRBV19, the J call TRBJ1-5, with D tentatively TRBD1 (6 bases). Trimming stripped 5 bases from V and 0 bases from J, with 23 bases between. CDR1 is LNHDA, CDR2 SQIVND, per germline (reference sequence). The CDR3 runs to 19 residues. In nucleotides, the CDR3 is TGTGCCAGTAGTGGCCCGGGACAAGTTCGCCGATATAGCAATCAGCCCCAGCATTTT. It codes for CASSGPGQVRRYSNQPQHF.

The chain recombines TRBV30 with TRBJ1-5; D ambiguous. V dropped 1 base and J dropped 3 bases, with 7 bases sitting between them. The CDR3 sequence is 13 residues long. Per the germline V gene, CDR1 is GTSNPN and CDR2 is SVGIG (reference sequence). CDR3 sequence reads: CAWSASYNQPQHF. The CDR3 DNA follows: TGTGCCTGGAGTGCGAGCTACAATCAGCCCCAGCATTTT.

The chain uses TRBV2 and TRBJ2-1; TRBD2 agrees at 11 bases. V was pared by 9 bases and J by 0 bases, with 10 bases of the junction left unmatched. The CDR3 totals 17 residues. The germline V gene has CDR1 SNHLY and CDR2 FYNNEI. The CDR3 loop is CARSGTSGASSYNEQFF. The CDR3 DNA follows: TGTGCCAGGTCCGGGACTAGCGGCGCAAGCTCCTACAATGAGCAGTTCTTC. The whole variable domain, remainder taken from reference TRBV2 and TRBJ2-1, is EPEVTQTPSHQVTQMGQEVILRCVPISNHLYFYWYRQILGQKVEFLVSFYNNEISEKSEIFDDQFSVERPDGSNFTLKIRSTKLEDSAMYFCARSGTSGASSYNEQFFGPGTRLTVL.

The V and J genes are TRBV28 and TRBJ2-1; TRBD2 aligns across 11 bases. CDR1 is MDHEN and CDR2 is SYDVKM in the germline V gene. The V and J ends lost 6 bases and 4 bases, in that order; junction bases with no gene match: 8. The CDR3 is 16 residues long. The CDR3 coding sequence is TGTGCCAGCAGCGTCTCTAGCGGGGGGCCGTACAATGAGCAGTTCTTC. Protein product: CASSVSSGGPYNEQFF.

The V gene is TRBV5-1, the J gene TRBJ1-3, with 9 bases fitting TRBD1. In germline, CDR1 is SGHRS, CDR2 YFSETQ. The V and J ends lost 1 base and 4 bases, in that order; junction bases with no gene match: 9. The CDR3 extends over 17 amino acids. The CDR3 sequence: CASSLRLGTGRGNTIYF. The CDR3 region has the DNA TGCGCCAGCAGCTTGAGGTTAGGGACAGGGCGCGGAAACACCATATATTTT.

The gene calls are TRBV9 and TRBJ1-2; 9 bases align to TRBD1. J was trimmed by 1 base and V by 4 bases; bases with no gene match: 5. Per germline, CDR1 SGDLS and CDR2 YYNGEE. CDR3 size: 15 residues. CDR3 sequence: CASSLHRGRNYGYTF. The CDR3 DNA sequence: TGTGCCAGCAGCCTTCACAGGGGGCGTAACTATGGCTACACCTTC.

The CDR3 DNA follows: TGTGCCAGCAGCTTGGAGTTGAGTAGCGGGAGTCTGTATACGCAGTATTTT. Amino acids: CASSLELSSGSLYTQYF. The chain recombines TRBV5-5 with TRBJ2-3, with 9 nucleotides matching TRBD2. CDR3 length: 17 residues. In germline, CDR1 is SGHKS, CDR2 YYEKEE (reference sequence). V was clipped by 0 bases and J by 7 bases; unmatched bases: 12.

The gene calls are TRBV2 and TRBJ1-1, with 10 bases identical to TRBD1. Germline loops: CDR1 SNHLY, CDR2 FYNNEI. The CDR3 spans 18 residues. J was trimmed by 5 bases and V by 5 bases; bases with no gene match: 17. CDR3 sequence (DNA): TGTGCCAGCAGTAAGGAAGACAGGGGGCTCTATCGGAAGACTGAAGCTTTCTTT. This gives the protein CASSKEDRGLYRKTEAFF.

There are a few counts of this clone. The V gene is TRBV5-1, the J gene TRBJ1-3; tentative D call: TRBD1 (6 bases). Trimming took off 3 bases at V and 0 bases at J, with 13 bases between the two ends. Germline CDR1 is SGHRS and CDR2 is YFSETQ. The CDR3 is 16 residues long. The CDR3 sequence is CASSSDSLVSGNTIYF. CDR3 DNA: TGCGCCAGCAGCTCGGACAGCCTCGTCTCTGGAAACACCATATATTTT.

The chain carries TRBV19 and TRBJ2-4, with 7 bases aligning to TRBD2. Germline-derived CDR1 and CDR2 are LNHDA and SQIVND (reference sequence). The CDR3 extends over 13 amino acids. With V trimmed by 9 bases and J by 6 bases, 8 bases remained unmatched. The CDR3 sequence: CASLGLELNIQYF. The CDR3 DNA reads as TGTGCCAGCCTTGGACTAGAATTAAACATTCAGTACTTC.